Following are 24 T cell receptor beta chains from one sample sequenced in a study of cytomegalovirus exposure and HLA in healthy donors. The PCR employed 60 Vbeta primers together with 13 Jbeta primers. Using immunoSEQ multiplex PCR, the repertoire was profiled, and TCRdb retains in-frame clones only, with some absent. This table holds around 140,000 clones, more than 75% found once. What was sequenced was PBMCs. The receptors derive from a woman aged 35 to 49 in good health and CMV-seropositive.

The chain couples TRBV9 to TRBJ1-5; D remains ambiguous. The CDR3 length is 15 residues. V dropped 0 bases and J dropped 7 bases, with 14 bases sitting between them. Germline CDR1 is SGDLS and CDR2 is YYNGEE. The CDR3 loop reads CASSVGLRAGQPQHF. The CDR3 DNA reads as TGTGCCAGCAGCGTAGGATTGAGGGCCGGCCAGCCCCAGCATTTT.

This clone was seen just once. The rearrangement uses TRBV5-1 and TRBJ2-1; 10 nucleotides match TRBD2. This CDR3 has 14 amino acids. The J segment lost 5 bases and the V segment lost 2 bases, leaving 1 base of the junction unmatched. Germline V gives CDR1 SGHRS, CDR2 YFSETQ. CDR3 coding DNA: TGCGCCAGCAGCTTTCTAGCGGGAGACAATGAGCAGTTCTTC. Translated: CASSFLAGDNEQFF. The entire variable domain, with the rest obtained from reference TRBV5-1 and TRBJ2-1, is as follows: KAGVTQTPRYLIKTRGQQVTLSCSPISGHRSVSWYQQTPGQGLQFLFEYFSETQRNKGNFPGRFSGRQFSNSRSEMNVSTLELGDSALYLCASSFLAGDNEQFFGPGTRLTVL.

CDR3 amino acids: CASSSPGLAEKGQFF. The CDR3 DNA is TGTGCCAGCAGTTCACCGGGACTAGCTGAGAAGGGGCAGTTCTTC. V and J are TRBV27 and TRBJ2-1, with 9 nucleotides matching TRBD2. Germline V gene data show CDR1 as MNHEY and CDR2 as SMNVEV (reference sequence). CDR3 length: 15 amino acids. The junction had 13 bases not matched to a gene; V was cut back by 4 bases and J by 12 bases.

V is TRBV15 and J is TRBJ2-6, with D perhaps TRBD2 (6 bases). V lost 2 bases to trimming and J lost 4 bases, with 18 bases between them. Germline lookup yields CDR1 LNHNV and CDR2 YYDKDF (reference sequence). The CDR3 totals 18 residues. CDR3 coding DNA: TGTGCCACCAGCAGATTCGGGGGTTTTGCGGGGGGGGCCAACGTCCTGACTTTC. The encoded protein is CATSRFGGFAGGANVLTF.

This clone has a handful of counts. The V call is TRBV7-9, the J call TRBJ2-6, with D unclear. The CDR3 has 16 amino acids. Trimming shortened V by 6 bases and J by 0 bases, and 12 bases separated the two germline ends. Germline loops: CDR1 SEHNR, CDR2 FQNEAQ (reference sequence). In nucleotides, the CDR3 is TGTGCCAGCAGTAATACAGTTAGCTCTGGGGCCAACGTCCTGACTTTC. Translating it yields CASSNTVSSGANVLTF. Full variable domain (rest looked up from reference TRBV7-9 and TRBJ2-6): DTGVSQNPRHKITKRGQNVTFRCDPISEHNRLYWYRQTLGQGPEFLTYFQNEAQLEKSRLLSDRFSAERPKGSFSTLEIQRTEQGDSAMYLCASSNTVSSGANVLTFGAGSRLTVL.

This clone was counted only a few times. CDR3 sequence (DNA): TGTGCCAGCAGCCTTGACACGAATGAAAAACTGTTTTTT. Its translation is CASSLDTNEKLFF. The gene calls are TRBV5-4 and TRBJ1-4; the D is unclear. Trimming took 4 bases from V and 5 from J, leaving 9 bases between them. From germline, CDR1 is SGHNT and CDR2 YYREEE (reference sequence). The length of the CDR3 is 13 residues.

This sequence joins TRBV28 and TRBJ2-7, with 7 bases that match TRBD2. Germline CDR1 reads MDHEN; CDR2 reads SYDVKM. Germline trimming cut 2 bases from V and 2 bases from J; bases unmatched to any gene: 6. The CDR3 spans 15 residues. This CDR3 reads CASSLGGLSPYEQYF. The CDR3 DNA sequence: TGTGCCAGCAGTTTAGGGGGACTATCCCCCTACGAGCAGTACTTC. Complete variable domain (other parts from reference TRBV28 and TRBJ2-7): DVKVTQSSRYLVKRTGEKVFLECVQDMDHENMFWYRQDPGLGLRLIYFSYDVKMKEKGDIPEGYSVSREKKERFSLILESASTNQTSMYLCASSLGGLSPYEQYFGPGTRLTVT.

The chain employs TRBV6-6 and TRBJ1-2, with D unresolved. Germline lookup yields CDR1 MNHNY and CDR2 SVGAGI (reference sequence). This CDR3 comprises 11 residues. The V end was cut by 6 bases, the J end by 6 bases, with 8 bases between. CDR3 region: CASSRENGYTF. The CDR3 DNA sequence: TGTGCCAGCAGCCGGGAGAATGGCTACACCTTC.

This clone has a single count. A read error may produce the germline difference seen at one junction end. The chain has TRBV7-9 and TRBJ2-7, with a weak D call TRBD1 (7 bases). Germline V lookup: CDR1 SEHNR, CDR2 FQNEAQ (reference sequence). The CDR3 has 12 amino acids. The CDR3 is CSSQGGSYEQYF. The CDR3 DNA reads TGTTCCAGTCAGGGGGGTTCGTACGAGCAGTACTTC. Complete variable domain (other parts from reference TRBV7-9 and TRBJ2-7): DTGVSQNPRHKITKRGQNVTFRCDPISEHNRLYWYRQTLGQGPEFLTYFQNEAQLEKSRLLSDRFSAERPKGSFSTLEIQRTEQGDSAMYLCSSQGGSYEQYFGPGTRLTVT.

The chain has TRBV2 and TRBJ1-2; 8 bases line up with TRBD1. The CDR3 consists of 16 residues. Unmatched junction bases numbered 15, after V lost 6 bases and J lost 6 bases. Germline loops: CDR1 SNHLY, CDR2 FYNNEI. CDR3 DNA: TGTGCCAGCAGCCCCAGGCGGCAAGGGACAGGAGATGGCTACACCTTC. Its translation: CASSPRRQGTGDGYTF.

This sequence joins TRBV15 and TRBJ1-1, with a possible D match to TRBD1 (6 bases). Germline V gene sequence: CDR1 LNHNV, CDR2 YYDKDF (reference sequence). Trimming took off 4 bases at V and 1 base at J, with 16 bases between the two ends. The length of the CDR3 is 16 residues. CDR3 protein: CATSKTLSTGNTEAFF. The CDR3 nucleotides are TGTGCCACCAGCAAAACCTTATCGACAGGGAACACTGAAGCTTTCTTT.

This clone turned up a few times. CDR3 sequence (DNA): TGTGCCAGCAGCCCTCGGTCCCGGGACAGAGGACGCTACACCTTC. It is translated as CASSPRSRDRGRYTF. V usage is TRBV5-8 and J usage is TRBJ1-2; 7 bases map to TRBD1. Per germline, CDR1 SGHTS and CDR2 YDEGEE. With 4 bases clipped from V and 9 bases from J, the junction kept 15 bases outside the gene matches. The CDR3 runs 15 residues.

In this sample, this clone turned up a few times. The rearrangement links TRBV6-1 to TRBJ2-7, with 7 bases fitting TRBD2. The CDR3 consists of 14 residues. Germline CDR1 reads MNHNS; CDR2 reads SASEGT. Losses at the gene ends were 3 bases for V and 2 bases for J; bases not matched to a gene: 4. The CDR3 DNA reads as TGTGCCAGCAGTGACATCGGGAGGCCCTACGAGCAGTACTTC. Protein product: CASSDIGRPYEQYF.

The chain couples TRBV5-6 to TRBJ2-1; the match to TRBD2 covers 10 bases. V lost 3 bases, J lost 6 bases, and 6 bases stayed unmatched. Germline loops: CDR1 SGHDT, CDR2 YYEEEE. The length of the CDR3 is 15 residues. The CDR3 loop is CASSWGLATGNEQFF. The CDR3 bases are TGTGCCAGCAGCTGGGGACTAGCGACGGGCAATGAGCAGTTCTTC.

This chain connects TRBV2 to TRBJ1-4, with 7 bases identical to TRBD1. CDR3 size: 15 residues. Trimming cost V 6 bases and J 8 bases; bases outside gene matches: 12. Germline V gene sequence: CDR1 SNHLY, CDR2 FYNNEI. The CDR3 sequence: CASRGTDKAKEKLFF. The CDR3 region has the DNA TGTGCCAGCAGGGGGACAGACAAGGCGAAGGAAAAACTGTTTTTT.

The CDR3 DNA is TGTGCCAGCAGTCCTCTGACCCTCAGCGGGAGTAGCAATGAGCAGTTCTTC. Its translation is CASSPLTLSGSSNEQFF. The chain combines TRBV28 with TRBJ2-1; 8 bases line up with TRBD2. The CDR3 is 17 residues long. V was clipped by 5 bases and J by 6 bases; unmatched bases: 15. The V gene's germline CDR1 is MDHEN and CDR2 SYDVKM.

The rearrangement joins TRBV4-1 to TRBJ1-3; TRBD1 might be the D (5 bases). Deletions cut 4 bases from V and 5 bases from J, with 18 bases between. Germline lookup yields CDR1 MGHRA and CDR2 YSYEKL. The CDR3 totals 16 residues. The CDR3 DNA reads TGCGCCAGCAGCCGGGCCGGGGGAACGGGGAGAAACACCATATATTTT. The encoded protein is CASSRAGGTGRNTIYF.

The chain joins TRBV7-9 to TRBJ2-3; TRBD2 agrees at 7 bases. The CDR3 spans 17 residues. V gave up 1 base and J gave up 2 bases; unmatched junction bases: 9. Germline V gives CDR1 SEHNR, CDR2 FQNEAQ (reference sequence). Here the CDR3 DNA reads TGTGCCAGCAGCTTAGTCCGCGCTAGCGGATACACAGATACGCAGTATTTT. This gives the protein CASSLVRASGYTDTQYF.

The gene calls are TRBV6-1 and TRBJ1-3; D not certain. This CDR3 region has 14 residues. The germline gives CDR1 MNHNS, CDR2 SASEGT. The ends were cut back, 6 bases at V and 2 bases at J, with 11 bases in the middle. CDR3 coding DNA: TGTGCCAGCAGCGCACAATTTACTGGAAACACCATATATTTT. Translated, it gives CASSAQFTGNTIYF.

A single count supports this clone. The CDR3 coding sequence is TGTGCCAGGGTAATGCGACAGGGTAATGAAAAACTGTTTTTT. It codes for CARVMRQGNEKLFF. J is TRBJ1-4 and V is TRBV27; 7 nucleotides align to TRBD1. The CDR3 extends over 14 amino acids. Germline CDR1 reads MNHEY; CDR2 reads SMNVEV (reference sequence). Trimming cost V 9 bases and J 4 bases; bases outside gene matches: 8. Drawing the rest from reference TRBV27 and TRBJ1-4, the complete variable domain is EAQVTQNPRYLITVTGKKLTVTCSQNMNHEYMSWYRQDPGLGLRQIYYSMNVEVTDKGDVPEGYKVSRKEKRNFPLILESPSPNQTSLYFCARVMRQGNEKLFFGSGTQLSVL.

J is TRBJ2-5 and V is TRBV5-1, with TRBD1 identical over 7 bases. Germline CDR1 SGHRS, CDR2 YFSETQ. CDR3 length: 16 amino acids. V was clipped by 4 bases and J by 3 bases; unmatched bases: 12. The CDR3 region is CASSSLGTDPEETQYF. CDR3 in DNA: TGCGCCAGCAGCAGCCTCGGGACAGACCCCGAAGAGACCCAGTACTTC.

The V and J genes are TRBV6-1 and TRBJ2-5; 12 positions agree with TRBD2. Germline trimming cut 4 bases from V and 2 bases from J; bases unmatched to any gene: 2. The CDR3 is 15 amino acids. CDR1 and CDR2 from the germline V gene are MNHNS and SASEGT. The CDR3 reads CASSGLAGVQETQYF. The CDR3 DNA is TGTGCCAGCAGTGGACTAGCGGGAGTTCAAGAGACCCAGTACTTC.

The chain joins TRBV15 to TRBJ2-1; TRBD2 matches 13 bases. Germline lookup yields CDR1 LNHNV and CDR2 YYDKDF (reference sequence). This CDR3 comprises 21 residues. V lost 1 base, J lost 5 bases, and 17 bases stayed unmatched. CDR3 DNA: TGTGCCACCAGCAGAGCAGACGGGGGACTAGCGGGACTGCCCAGAAACAATGAGCAGTTCTTC. As protein: CATSRADGGLAGLPRNNEQFF.

The chain is built from TRBV4-1 and TRBJ2-1, with 8 bases matching TRBD2. This CDR3 is built from 17 residues. Germline CDR1 is MGHRA and CDR2 is YSYEKL. V trimming: 0 bases; J trimming: 2 bases; junction bases outside the gene matches: 6. The CDR3 here is CASSQDLTSGAYNEQFF. DNA for the CDR3: TGCGCCAGCAGCCAAGATCTAACTAGCGGAGCCTACAATGAGCAGTTCTTC.